Listed below are T cell receptor beta chains from one sample, sequenced in a study of T cells after yellow fever vaccination. TCRdb re-derived calls from the 5' RACE reads in MiXCR, one entry per CDR3 protein. Counted here are 250,000 to 350,000 distinct CDR3 sequences, 8.7% occurring once; the ten biggest clones make up 3% to 4%. The sequencing used CD4+ T cells sorted from PBMCs, collected 5 days after the yellow fever booster vaccination. The receptors originated from a young man who received the YFV17D yellow fever vaccine. Each CDR3 is given with its conserved first and last residue. A D gene is named only where the DNA matches it firmly. Clone size is given for some rows only: seen once, a few or many times, or a class if the clone is expanded.

clone_size,v_call,j_call,d_call,cdr3_aa,cdr3_nt
few,TRBV28,TRBJ2-5,TRBD2,CASLVRGGPETQYF,TGTGCCAGCCTGGTACGCGGGGGGCCGGAGACCCAGTACTTC
.,TRBV7-3,TRBJ2-2,.,CASSSGTLYTGELFF,TGTGCCAGCAGCTCCGGGACCCTTTACACCGGGGAGCTGTTTTTT
.,TRBV5-1,TRBJ2-1,TRBD2,CASSLVLAGSYNEQFF,TGCGCCAGCAGCTTGGTCCTAGCGGGGTCCTACAATGAGCAGTTCTTC
.,TRBV7-9,TRBJ1-4,.,CASSPPNRWINEKLFF,TGTGCCAGCAGCCCACCGAATAGGTGGATCAATGAAAAACTGTTTTTT
.,TRBV6-6,TRBJ2-5,TRBD2,CASNPGGGGVSRGETQYF,TGTGCCAGCAATCCGGGGGGCGGGGGGGTTAGTAGAGGAGAGACCCAGTACTTC
.,TRBV4-3,TRBJ1-6,TRBD1,CASSQTTGQSYGYNSPLHF,TGCGCCAGCAGCCAAACGACGGGACAGAGCTATGGGTATAATTCACCCCTCCACTTT
.,TRBV10-3,TRBJ2-1,TRBD1,CAISDGTGGYNEQFF,TGTGCCATCAGTGATGGGACAGGGGGGTACAATGAGCAGTTCTTC
few,TRBV7-2,TRBJ2-1,.,CASSLGLYGEQFF,TGTGCCAGCAGCTTAGGCCTCTATGGTGAGCAGTTCTTC
few,TRBV7-2,TRBJ1-6,.,CASSLHQGHYNSPLHF,TGTGCCAGCAGCTTACATCAGGGGCATTATAATTCACCCCTCCACTTT
few,TRBV9,TRBJ2-1,TRBD2,CASSVGDLAVNEQFF,TGTGCCAGCAGCGTCGGAGATCTAGCGGTCAATGAGCAGTTCTTC
many,TRBV10-3,TRBJ2-5,.,CAISSSRETQYF,TGTGCCATCAGTAGCAGTCGCGAGACCCAGTACTTC
.,TRBV7-2,TRBJ2-2,.,CASSSRTYNTGELFF,TGTGCCAGCAGCTCCCGGACATATAACACCGGGGAGCTGTTTTTT
.,TRBV7-9,TRBJ1-2,.,CASSLGLLIGRNYGYTF,TGTGCCAGCAGCTTAGGACTTTTGATCGGGCGAAACTATGGCTACACCTTC
few,TRBV4-2,TRBJ1-6,TRBD1,CASSPTSGTGMRSPLHF,TGTGCCAGCAGCCCAACATCCGGGACAGGGATGCGATCACCCCTCCACTTT
few,TRBV2,TRBJ2-5,TRBD2,CASRVGLVKTQYF,TGTGCCAGCAGAGTGGGACTAGTGAAGACCCAGTACTTC
.,TRBV10-3,TRBJ1-2,.,CAISECGVGGCDYGYTF,TGTGCCATCAGTGAGTGTGGTGTCGGGGGATGTGACTATGGCTACACCTTC
.,TRBV6-5,TRBJ1-2,.,CASKGSTDGWAHGYTF,TGTGCCAGCAAGGGATCGACGGACGGCTGGGCTCATGGCTACACCTTC
few,TRBV4-2,TRBJ1-6,.,CASSQETGSGGSPLHF,TGTGCCAGCAGCCAGGAAACAGGTAGCGGGGGCTCACCCCTCCACTTT
.,TRBV7-2,TRBJ1-1,.,CASSLGGLNMNTEAFF,TGTGCCAGCAGCTTAGGGGGACTCAACATGAACACTGAAGCTTTCTTT
many,TRBV7-2,TRBJ1-2,.,CASSLRDLNYGYTF,TGTGCCAGCAGCCTACGGGACCTTAACTATGGCTACACCTTC
.,TRBV29-1,TRBJ2-1,TRBD2,CSVAGTSGVSSYNEQFF,TGCAGCGTTGCCGGGACTAGCGGGGTGAGCTCCTACAATGAGCAGTTCTTC
few,TRBV20-1,TRBJ1-6,.,CSANRDLNSPLHF,TGCAGTGCTAACAGGGATCTTAATTCACCCCTCCACTTT
.,TRBV5-1,TRBJ2-2,.,CASSDPWAARGTGELFF,TGCGCCAGCAGCGACCCGTGGGCGGCCCGTGGCACCGGGGAGCTGTTTTTT
.,TRBV7-2,TRBJ1-2,.,CASSPRVGGDGYTF,TGTGCCAGCAGCCCACGAGTGGGGGGTGATGGCTACACCTTC
few,TRBV28,TRBJ2-1,.,CASSLWTPNSYNEQFF,TGTGCCAGCAGTTTATGGACGCCCAACTCCTACAATGAGCAGTTCTTC
few,TRBV27,TRBJ2-7,.,CASSLFPSGSYEQYF,TGTGCCAGCAGTTTATTCCCCTCGGGCTCCTACGAGCAGTACTTC
many,TRBV7-9,TRBJ2-6,TRBD2,CASSPMRGLTGANVLTF,TGTGCCAGCAGCCCCATGCGGGGGTTGACTGGGGCCAACGTCCTGACTTTC
many,TRBV27,TRBJ1-1,.,CASMVVGSEAFF,TGTGCCAGCATGGTGGTCGGAAGTGAAGCTTTCTTT
few,TRBV20-1,TRBJ2-2,TRBD2,CSAAAGLAGTNTGELFF,TGCAGTGCTGCCGCAGGACTAGCGGGGACGAACACCGGGGAGCTGTTTTTT
.,TRBV24-1,TRBJ2-7,TRBD1,CATSDGGQGWNEQYF,TGTGCCACCAGTGACGGCGGACAGGGATGGAACGAGCAGTACTTC
few,TRBV27,TRBJ2-5,TRBD2,CAASGGAWETQYF,TGTGCCGCGAGCGGGGGGGCCTGGGAGACCCAGTACTTC
few,TRBV18,TRBJ1-5,.,CASSPEINQPQHF,TGTGCCAGCTCACCAGAGATAAATCAGCCCCAGCATTTT
few,TRBV4-1,TRBJ2-5,.,CASSQDTGTLLKETQYF,TGCGCCAGCAGCCAAGATACGGGGACCCTATTGAAGGAGACCCAGTACTTC
.,TRBV5-1,TRBJ1-2,TRBD1,CASSRTGNSEGYTF,TGCGCCAGCAGCAGGACAGGGAATTCCGAGGGCTACACCTTC
few,TRBV27,TRBJ1-1,.,CASSSRTLNTEAFF,TGTGCCAGCAGTTCAAGGACGTTGAACACTGAAGCTTTCTTT
.,TRBV5-1,TRBJ1-2,.,CASSFDSNYGYTF,TGCGCCAGCAGCTTCGACTCGAACTATGGCTACACCTTC
.,TRBV7-3,TRBJ1-2,.,CASSLSGLRINYGYTF,TGTGCCAGCAGCTTATCAGGGTTAAGGATAAACTATGGCTACACCTTC
.,TRBV3-1,TRBJ2-7,.,CASSTLTGTYEQYF,TGTGCCAGCAGCACCCTAACAGGGACCTACGAGCAGTACTTC
few,TRBV18,TRBJ1-2,.,CASSPPAGTYGYTF,TGTGCCAGCTCACCACCGGCGGGGACCTATGGCTACACCTTC
.,TRBV5-1,TRBJ1-2,.,CASRPWGGSHGYTF,TGCGCCAGCAGGCCATGGGGAGGCTCGCATGGCTACACCTTC
few,TRBV20-1,TRBJ2-4,.,CSGIGSAKNIQYF,TGCAGTGGCATTGGGTCAGCCAAAAACATTCAGTACTTC